This T cell receptor beta chain was profiled in a study of T-cell memory formation after mild COVID-19. This clonotype was counted ten times or more. TCRdb itself ran the 5' RACE reads through MiXCR, one entry per CDR3 protein. The sample contains about 200,000 distinct CDR3 sequences, roughly 10% of which appear only once. Germline loops: CDR1 SNHLY, CDR2 FYNNEI. This CDR3 is built from 12 residues. V shed 5 bases, J shed 4 bases, and the junction held 2 bases outside the gene matches. The V call is TRBV2, the J call TRBJ2-7; 7 positions agree with TRBD1. The sequenced material came from PBMCs or a T cell subset sorted from them (not recorded which). The TCR was taken from a man aged 18 to 30 who had mild COVID-19 (a few samples of this study predate the infection). Cell type and time point are not known. CDR3 in DNA: TGTGCCAGCAGTCAACAGGGGTACGAGCAGTACGTC. It codes for CASSQQGYEQYV.